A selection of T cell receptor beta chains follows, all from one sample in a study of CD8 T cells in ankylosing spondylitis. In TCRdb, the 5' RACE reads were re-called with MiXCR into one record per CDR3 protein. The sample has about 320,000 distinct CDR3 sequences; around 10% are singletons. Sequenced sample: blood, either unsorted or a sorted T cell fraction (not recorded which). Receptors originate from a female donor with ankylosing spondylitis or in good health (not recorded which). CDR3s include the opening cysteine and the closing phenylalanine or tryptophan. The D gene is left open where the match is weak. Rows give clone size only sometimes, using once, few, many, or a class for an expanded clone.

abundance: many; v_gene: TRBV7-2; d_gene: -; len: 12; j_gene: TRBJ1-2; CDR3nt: TGTGCCAGCAGCTTAAGATCACACGGCTACACCTTC; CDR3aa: CASSLRSHGYTF
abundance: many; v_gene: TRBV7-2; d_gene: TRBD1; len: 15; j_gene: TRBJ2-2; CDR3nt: TGTGCCAGCAGCCCGACAGGGACGAACACCGGGGAGCTGTTTTTT; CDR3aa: CASSPTGTNTGELFF
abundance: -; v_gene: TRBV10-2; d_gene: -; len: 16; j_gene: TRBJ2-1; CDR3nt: TGCGCCAGCAGTGAGCCGGGACTGAACAGTGGAAATGAGCAGTTCTTC; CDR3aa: CASSEPGLNSGNEQFF
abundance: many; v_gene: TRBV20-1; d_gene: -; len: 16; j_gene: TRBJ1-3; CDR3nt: TGCAGTGCTAGAGACGGGGCCGCGGTATATGGAAACACCATATATTTT; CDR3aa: CSARDGAAVYGNTIYF
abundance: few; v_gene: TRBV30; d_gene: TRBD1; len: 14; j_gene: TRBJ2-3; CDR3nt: TGTGCCTGGAGCGCTACAGGGGGAACAGATACGCAGTATTTT; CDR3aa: CAWSATGGTDTQYF
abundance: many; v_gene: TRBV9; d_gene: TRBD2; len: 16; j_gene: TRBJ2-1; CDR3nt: TGTGCCAGCAGCCCGACGGAAGCGGGGGCCTACAATGAGCAGTTCTTC; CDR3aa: CASSPTEAGAYNEQFF
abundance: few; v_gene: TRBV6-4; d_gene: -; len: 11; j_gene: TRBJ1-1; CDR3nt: TGTGCCAGCAGTGACTCTGGTAAAGCTTTCTTT; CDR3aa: CASSDSGKAFF
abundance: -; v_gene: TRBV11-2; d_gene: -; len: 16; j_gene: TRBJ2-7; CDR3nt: TGTGCCAGCAGCCGTGAGCCGGGACTCAGCTCCTACGAGCAGTACTTC; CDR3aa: CASSREPGLSSYEQYF
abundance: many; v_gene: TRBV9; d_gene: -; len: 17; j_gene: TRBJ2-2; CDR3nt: TGTGCCAGCAGCGCCCGATCTTCACCCTCGAACACCGGGGAGCTGTTTTTT; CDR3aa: CASSARSSPSNTGELFF
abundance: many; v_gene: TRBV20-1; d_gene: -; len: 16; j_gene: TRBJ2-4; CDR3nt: TGCAGTGCTAGAGCCTCGATGGTAGACAGTAGTGACATTCAGTACTTC; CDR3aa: CSARASMVDSSDIQYF
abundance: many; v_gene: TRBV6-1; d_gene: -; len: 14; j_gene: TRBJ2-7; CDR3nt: TGTGCCACCCGGGACGGAGGGTATCTATACGAGCAGTACTTC; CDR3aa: CATRDGGYLYEQYF
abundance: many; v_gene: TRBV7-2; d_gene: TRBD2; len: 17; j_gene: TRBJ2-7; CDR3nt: TGTGCCAGCAGCTTCTCTCCCGGGAGGGCCGGTATTGGCGAGCAGTACTTC; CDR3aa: CASSFSPGRAGIGEQYF
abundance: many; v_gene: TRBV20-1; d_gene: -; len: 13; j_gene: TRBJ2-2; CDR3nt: TGCAGTGCTCTCATCATGGTGTCCGGGGAGCTGTTTTTT; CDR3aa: CSALIMVSGELFF
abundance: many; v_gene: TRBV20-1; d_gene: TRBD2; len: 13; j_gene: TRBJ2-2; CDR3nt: TGCAGTGCTCCATCGCGGGGGAACGGGGAGCTGTTTTTT; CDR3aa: CSAPSRGNGELFF
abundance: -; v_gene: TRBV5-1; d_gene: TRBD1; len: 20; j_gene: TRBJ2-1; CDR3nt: TGCGCCAGCAGCAGGGATCCGGGACAGGGGGCTTGGGGTTCCTACAATGAGCAGTTCTTC; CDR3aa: CASSRDPGQGAWGSYNEQFF
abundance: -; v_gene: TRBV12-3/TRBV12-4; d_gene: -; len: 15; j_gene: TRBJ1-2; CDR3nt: TGTGCCAGCAGCTCCTTAAGGCAGGGATATTATGGCTACACCTTC; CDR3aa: CASSSLRQGYYGYTF
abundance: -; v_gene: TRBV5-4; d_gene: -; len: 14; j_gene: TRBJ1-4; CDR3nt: TGTGCCAGCACCCCCAGGGCCCCTAATGAAAAACTGTTTTTT; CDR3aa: CASTPRAPNEKLFF
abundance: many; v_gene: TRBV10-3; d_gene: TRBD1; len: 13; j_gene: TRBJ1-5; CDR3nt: TGTGCCACCAACAGGGGTTTGGATCAGCCCCAGCATTTT; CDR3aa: CATNRGLDQPQHF
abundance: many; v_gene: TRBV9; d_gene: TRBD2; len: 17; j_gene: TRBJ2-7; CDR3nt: TGTGCCAGCAGCGTAGCCCCGTCGTCTAGCGGGGGTTACGAGCAGTACTTC; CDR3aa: CASSVAPSSSGGYEQYF
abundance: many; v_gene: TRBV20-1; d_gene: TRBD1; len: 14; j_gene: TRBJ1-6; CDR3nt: TGCAGTGCTAGTTTTTCAGGGGGCGCGTCACCCCTCCACTTT; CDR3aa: CSASFSGGASPLHF
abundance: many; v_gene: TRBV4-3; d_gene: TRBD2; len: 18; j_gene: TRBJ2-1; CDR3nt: TGCGCCAGCAGCCGGACCCTACTGGGAGGGAGCCAGGTGTATGAGCAGTTCTTC; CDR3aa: CASSRTLLGGSQVYEQFF
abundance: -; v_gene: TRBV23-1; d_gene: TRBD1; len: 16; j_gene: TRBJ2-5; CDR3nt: TGCGCCAGCCTTACCCTTGGACAGGATGGGTCAGAGACCCAGTACTTC; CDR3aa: CASLTLGQDGSETQYF
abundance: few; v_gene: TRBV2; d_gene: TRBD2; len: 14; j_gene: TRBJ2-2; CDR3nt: TGTGCCAGCAGACAGCGGGAGGGGCCCGGGGAGCTGTTTTTT; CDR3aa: CASRQREGPGELFF
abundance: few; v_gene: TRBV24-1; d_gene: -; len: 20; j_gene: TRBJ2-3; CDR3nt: TGTGCCACCAGTGACCGCTGGGGGACCGAGACCGACCTTCGCGGAGATACGCAGTATTTT; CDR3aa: CATSDRWGTETDLRGDTQYF
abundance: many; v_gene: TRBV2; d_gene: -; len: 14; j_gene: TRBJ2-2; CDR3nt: TGTGCCAGCGGAAAGACAGGGAACACCGGGGAGCTGTTTTTT; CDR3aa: CASGKTGNTGELFF
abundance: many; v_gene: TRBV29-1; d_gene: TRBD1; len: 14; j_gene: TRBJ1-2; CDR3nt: TGCAGCGTTCTGTCCCCGACAGGGGCCTATGGCTACACCTTC; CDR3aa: CSVLSPTGAYGYTF
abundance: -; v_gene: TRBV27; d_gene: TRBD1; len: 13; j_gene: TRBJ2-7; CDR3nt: TGTGCCAGCCGGGACAGGGGAGGCTACGAGCAGTACTTC; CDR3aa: CASRDRGGYEQYF
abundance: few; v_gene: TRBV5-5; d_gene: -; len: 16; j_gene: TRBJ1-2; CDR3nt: TGTGCCAGCAGCGGCGTTGCGGGTTCCTTGAACTATGGCTACACCTTC; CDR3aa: CASSGVAGSLNYGYTF
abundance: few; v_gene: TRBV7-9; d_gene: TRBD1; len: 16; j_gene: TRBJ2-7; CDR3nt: TGTGCCAGCAGCCCCCGAGGGACAGGGAGAGATTACGAGCAGTACTTC; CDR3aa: CASSPRGTGRDYEQYF
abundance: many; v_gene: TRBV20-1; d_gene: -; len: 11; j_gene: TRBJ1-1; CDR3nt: TGCAGCCCTACGGGGAACACTGAAGCTTTCTTT; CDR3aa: CSPTGNTEAFF
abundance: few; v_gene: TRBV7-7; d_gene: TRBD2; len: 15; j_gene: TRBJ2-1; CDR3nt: TGTGCTAGCAGCTTGGGACTAGCGGGGGCCGATGAGCAGTTCTTC; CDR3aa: CASSLGLAGADEQFF
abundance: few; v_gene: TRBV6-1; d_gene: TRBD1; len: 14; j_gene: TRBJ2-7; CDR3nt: TGTGCCGTCCGGACCGGGACAGTCTCCTACGAGCAGTACTTC; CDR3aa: CAVRTGTVSYEQYF
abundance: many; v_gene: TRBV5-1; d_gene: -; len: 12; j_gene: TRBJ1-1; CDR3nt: TGCGCCAGCAGCTTCGGCAGCGCTGAAGCTTTCTTT; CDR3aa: CASSFGSAEAFF
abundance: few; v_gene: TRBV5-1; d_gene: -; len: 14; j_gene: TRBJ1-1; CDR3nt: TGCGCCAGCAGCTTGGAAGCAGGGAGCACTGAAGCTTTCTTT; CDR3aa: CASSLEAGSTEAFF
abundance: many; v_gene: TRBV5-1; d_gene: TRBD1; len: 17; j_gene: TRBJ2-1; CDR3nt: TGCGCCAGCAGCGTTCAGCGAGACAGGGAAAACTACAATGAGCAGTTCTTC; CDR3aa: CASSVQRDRENYNEQFF
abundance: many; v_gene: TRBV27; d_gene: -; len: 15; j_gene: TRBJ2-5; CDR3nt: TGTGCCAGCGCTTATGGGGGGACAGTCCAAGAGACCCAGTACTTC; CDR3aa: CASAYGGTVQETQYF
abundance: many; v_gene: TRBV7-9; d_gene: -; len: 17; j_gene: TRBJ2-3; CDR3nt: TGTGCCAGCAGCTCGGAGCTGGTTCAATCTTCGACAGATACGCAGTATTTT; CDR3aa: CASSSELVQSSTDTQYF
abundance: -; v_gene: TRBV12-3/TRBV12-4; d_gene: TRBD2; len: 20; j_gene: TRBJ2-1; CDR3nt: TGTGCCAGCAGAGCTAGTGGGCTTGGCGGGAGCCTTTCCTCCTACAATGAGCAGTTCTTC; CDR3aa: CASRASGLGGSLSSYNEQFF
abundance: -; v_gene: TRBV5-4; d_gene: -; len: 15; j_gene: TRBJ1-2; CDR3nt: TGTGCCAGCAGCTTAGACGGACAGTCACTGTATGGCTACACCTTC; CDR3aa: CASSLDGQSLYGYTF
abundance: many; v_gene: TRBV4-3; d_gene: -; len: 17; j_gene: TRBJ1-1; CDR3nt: TGCGCCAGCAGCCAAGGAATAGGGGGGGCTAGGATCACTGAAGCTTTCTTT; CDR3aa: CASSQGIGGARITEAFF
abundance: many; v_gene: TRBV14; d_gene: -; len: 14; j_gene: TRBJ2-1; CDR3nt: TGTGCCAGCAGCCGCGCGAGTTCGGTAAATGAGCAGTTCTTC; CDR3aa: CASSRASSVNEQFF
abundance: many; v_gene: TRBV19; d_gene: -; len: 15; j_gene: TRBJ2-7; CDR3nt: TGTGCCAGTAGTAAGGCGTCTGGACAGACCTACGAGCAGTACTTC; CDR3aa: CASSKASGQTYEQYF
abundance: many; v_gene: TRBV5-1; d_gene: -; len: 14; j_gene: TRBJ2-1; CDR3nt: TGCGCCAGCAGCTTGGGTAACTCCTACAATGAGCAGTTCTTC; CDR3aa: CASSLGNSYNEQFF
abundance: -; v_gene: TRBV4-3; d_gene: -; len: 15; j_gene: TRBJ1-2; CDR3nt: TGCGCCAGCAGCCAAACTAGGGGAGGGAGCTATGGCTACACCTTC; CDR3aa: CASSQTRGGSYGYTF
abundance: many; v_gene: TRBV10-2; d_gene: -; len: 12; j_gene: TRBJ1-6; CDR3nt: TGCGCCAGCAGTGCCCAGGAGACGGCCCTCCACTTT; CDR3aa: CASSAQETALHF
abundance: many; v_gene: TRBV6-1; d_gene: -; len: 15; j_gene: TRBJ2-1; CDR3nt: TGTGCCAGCAGGTCCAGCGGGTTCTGGGGCAATGAGCAGTTCTTC; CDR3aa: CASRSSGFWGNEQFF
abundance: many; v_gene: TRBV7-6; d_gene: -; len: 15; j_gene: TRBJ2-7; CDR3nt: TGTGCCAGCAGCTTAGGGACCCTTTCTGTCTACGAGCAGTACTTC; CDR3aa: CASSLGTLSVYEQYF
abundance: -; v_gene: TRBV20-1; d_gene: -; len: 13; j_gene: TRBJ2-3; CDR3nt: TGCAGTGGGTTTCCATCAGCGGAGATTGACAAGTATTTT; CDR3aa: CSGFPSAEIDKYF
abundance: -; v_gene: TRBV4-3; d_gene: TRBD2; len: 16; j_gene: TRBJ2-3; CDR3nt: TGCGCCAGCAGCCCCGGGACTAGCGGGAGGGTCAGGACGCAGTATTTT; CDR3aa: CASSPGTSGRVRTQYF
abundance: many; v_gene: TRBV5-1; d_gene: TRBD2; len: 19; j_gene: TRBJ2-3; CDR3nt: TGCGCCAGCAGCTTGAGTCGAGGACTAGCGGTTGGGAGGACAGATACGCAGTATTTT; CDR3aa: CASSLSRGLAVGRTDTQYF
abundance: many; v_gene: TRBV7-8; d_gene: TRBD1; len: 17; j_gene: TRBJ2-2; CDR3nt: TGTGCCAGCAGCCGTTTTGGGACAGGGGGGAACACCGGGGAGCTGTTTTTT; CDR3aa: CASSRFGTGGNTGELFF
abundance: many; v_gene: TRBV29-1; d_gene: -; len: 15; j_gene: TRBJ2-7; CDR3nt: TGCAGCGTTGATACCCCGGCGGGCACAGCCTACGAGCAGTACTTC; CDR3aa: CSVDTPAGTAYEQYF
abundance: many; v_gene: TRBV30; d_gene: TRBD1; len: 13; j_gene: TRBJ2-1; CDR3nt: TGTGCCTGGAGTGGGACAGGGATCAATGAGCAGTTCTTC; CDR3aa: CAWSGTGINEQFF
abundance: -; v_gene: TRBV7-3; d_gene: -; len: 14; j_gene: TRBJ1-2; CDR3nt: TGTGCCAGCAGCCCAGGAGGGGGAGACTATGGCTACACCTTC; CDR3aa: CASSPGGGDYGYTF